This is a list of T cell receptor beta chains from one sample in a study of OX40 agonist ivuxolimab in advanced cancers. The repertoire was sequenced with immunoSEQ multiplex PCR; TCRdb's copy has only in-frame clones and lacks some. Of 40,000 to 45,000 clones listed, around 84% were seen once; the top ten hold just over 20%. The sample here was CD4+ or CD8+ T cells sorted from blood, taken in a trial of the OX40 agonist ivuxolimab. These receptors all stem from an adult with an advanced solid tumor such as melanoma, head and neck, liver or kidney cancer. The CDR3 runs from the conserved cysteine through the conserved F or W. D genes are given only for firm matches. Not every row has a clone size; where given, it reads once, few, many or a size class.

>TRBV7-9|NA|14|TRBJ2-1|NA
TGTGCCAGCAGCTGGGGGGGGCTTGGTAATGAGCAGTTCTTC
CASSWGGLGNEQFF
>TRBV2|once|17|TRBJ2-3|TRBD1
TGTGCCAGCAGCGTTGAGCCCGGGACAGGGAAAACAGATACGCAGTATTTT
CASSVEPGTGKTDTQYF
>TRBV6-6|once|15|TRBJ2-3|NA
TGTGCCAGCAGTTACGAGGGGGGGGGCACAGATACGCAGTATTTT
CASSYEGGGTDTQYF
>TRBV4-2|NA|16|TRBJ1-5|NA
TGTGCCAGCAGCCAAGATGGAGACTTAGGAAATCAGCCCCAGCATTTT
CASSQDGDLGNQPQHF
>TRBV27|NA|16|TRBJ2-7|TRBD1
TGTGCCAGCAGTTTAAGGGGGACAGGGTACTCGAGCGAGCAGTACTTC
CASSLRGTGYSSEQYF
>TRBV7-9|NA|14|TRBJ2-3|NA
TGTGCCAGCAGCTTAGCCCAGGGTACAGATACGCAGTATTTT
CASSLAQGTDTQYF
>TRBV5-5|NA|15|TRBJ2-4|TRBD1
TGTGCCAGCAGCCTGACAGGGGGGGAATCAAACATTCAGTACTTC
CASSLTGGESNIQYF
>TRBV15|NA|14|TRBJ2-1|TRBD2
TGTGCCACCCGTACTAGCGGGGGAGGCAATGAGCAGTTCTTC
CATRTSGGGNEQFF
>TRBV29-1|few|13|TRBJ2-7|NA
TGCAGCGTTGTGAGTCCGTTAACCTACGAGCAGTACTTC
CSVVSPLTYEQYF
>TRBV19|NA|15|TRBJ2-5|TRBD1
TGTGCCAGTCATGGGACAGGGGGCTCCCAAGAGACCCAGTACTTC
CASHGTGGSQETQYF
>TRBV19|NA|15|TRBJ2-3|TRBD1
TGTGCCAGTAGCTGGACAGGGTTAGGGACAGATACGCAGTATTTT
CASSWTGLGTDTQYF
>TRBV9|few|14|TRBJ2-1|TRBD2
TGTGCCAGCACCGGCGGGGGGGCCGACAATGAGCAGTTCTTC
CASTGGGADNEQFF
>TRBV11-2|NA|11|TRBJ2-1|TRBD2
TGTGCCAGCAGCTTGTTGGGACGGGAGGTCTTC
CASSLLGREVF
>TRBV19|NA|15|TRBJ2-2|NA
TGTGCCAGTAGTATCTTTGGGGCGGACACCGGGGAGCTGTTTTTT
CASSIFGADTGELFF
>TRBV7-9|NA|15|TRBJ1-5|NA
TGTGCCAGCAGCTTAGCAGGGACGGACAATCAGCCCCAGCATTTT
CASSLAGTDNQPQHF
>TRBV4-1|NA|14|TRBJ1-4|NA
TGCGCCAGCAGCCAACAGGGCGTGAATGAAAAACTGTTTTTT
CASSQQGVNEKLFF
>TRBV6-5|NA|13|TRBJ2-1|NA
TGTGCCAGCAGTCCAAGTGGGAACAATGAGCAGTTCTTC
CASSPSGNNEQFF
>TRBV30|NA|14|TRBJ2-2|NA
TGTGCCTGGAACGGGCAGGCCGACACCGGGGAGCTGTTTTTT
CAWNGQADTGELFF
>TRBV27|NA|20|TRBJ2-1|TRBD2
TGTGCCAGCAGTTTATCGGGACTAGCGGGGGGGCTATTTTCCTACAATGAGCAGTTCTTC
CASSLSGLAGGLFSYNEQFF
>TRBV19|NA|16|TRBJ1-2|NA
TGTGCCAGTAGTATACGGTTAGACAAGACAATCTATGGCTACACCTTC
CASSIRLDKTIYGYTF
>TRBV19|NA|15|TRBJ1-1|TRBD1
TGTGCCAGTAGTAGGGACAGGGGGGAGAACACTGAAGCTTTCTTT
CASSRDRGENTEAFF
>TRBV4-3|NA|14|TRBJ2-2|NA
TGCGCCAGCAGCCAAGTTGGGTTCACCGGGGAGCTGTTTTTT
CASSQVGFTGELFF
>TRBV5-4|medium-sized|13|TRBJ2-3|NA
TGTGCCAGCAGCTTGCACCAGAAAGATACGCAGTATTTT
CASSLHQKDTQYF
>TRBV13|NA|15|TRBJ2-1|NA
TGTGCCAGCAGGGACAAGGAAGACTCCTACAATGAGCAGTTCTTC
CASRDKEDSYNEQFF
>TRBV11-2|NA|15|TRBJ2-1|TRBD2
TGTGCCAGCAGCGTAAGACTAGCGGGGGTGAATGAGCAGTTCTTC
CASSVRLAGVNEQFF
>TRBV7-2|few|13|TRBJ1-1|TRBD1
TGTGCCAGCAGCATAGACAGGGGGTCTGAAGCTTTCTTT
CASSIDRGSEAFF
>TRBV4-2|NA|14|TRBJ1-6|NA
TGTGCCAGCAGCCAACCGGGGGGACTTTCACCCCTCCACTTT
CASSQPGGLSPLHF
>TRBV2|few|14|TRBJ2-3|TRBD1
TGTGCCAGCTCGGACAGGGGAGGCGCAGATACGCAGTATTTT
CASSDRGGADTQYF
>TRBV25-1|once|11|TRBJ2-5|NA
TGTGCCAGCATCGCCGGACAGACCCAGTACTTC
CASIAGQTQYF
>TRBV9|few|15|TRBJ1-4|NA
TGTGCCAGCAGCGCCCACAGGAATTCTAATGAAAAACTGTTTTTT
CASSAHRNSNEKLFF
>TRBV5-1|NA|15|TRBJ2-5|NA
TGCGCCAGCACACCCTTGACAGTAAAACTAGAGACCCAGTACTTC
CASTPLTVKLETQYF
>TRBV5-4|NA|12|TRBJ2-2|NA
TGTGCCAGCAGCACCTCTACCGGGGAGCTGTTTTTT
CASSTSTGELFF
>TRBV12-5|NA|18|TRBJ2-3|NA
TGTGCTAGTGGTTTCCAAACCGTTAATGGACGCGACACAGATACGCAGTATTTT
CASGFQTVNGRDTDTQYF